This T cell receptor beta chain was profiled in a study of T-cell reconstitution after alpha-beta-depleted transplantation in children. V lost 5 bases, J lost 7 bases, and 18 bases lay in between. The germline V gene has CDR1 MDHEN and CDR2 SYDVKM. CDR3 size: 15 residues. A TCRbeta library incorporating unique molecular identifiers was prepared. TCRdb reprocessed the PCR reads with MiXCR, giving one entry per CDR3 protein. The sample includes around 580,000 distinct CDR3 sequences, around 27% of them seen just once. The V call is TRBV28, the J call TRBJ1-5; perhaps TRBD1 as D (6 bases). The source of this sequence is a boy under two years old with Wiskott-Aldrich syndrome, due to receive a stem cell transplant. Sequenced material: PBMCs, taken before TCRalphabeta/CD19-depleted stem cell transplant. CDR3 amino acids: CASSQGGKGGQPQHF. The CDR3 nucleotides are TGTGCCAGCAGTCAAGGGGGGAAGGGCGGGCAGCCCCAGCATTTT.